Listed here are 23 T cell receptor beta chains from one sample, sequenced in a study of T cells in Graves' hyperthyroidism and ophthalmopathy. What was amplified from RNA transcripts were TCR beta CDR3 regions. A set of HTBI primers served as the primers for a first-round RT-PCR of the TCR CDR3. One entry per CDR3 protein results from TCRdb running MiXCR on the multiplex PCR reads. The sample holds some 550,000 distinct CDR3 sequences, approximately 16% seen once. Material for sequencing was blood. Every receptor here comes from a middle-aged woman with Graves' ophthalmopathy.

The chain couples TRBV20-1 to TRBJ1-1, with D possibly being TRBD1 (5 bases). Trimming cost V 6 bases and J 5 bases, with 19 bases left between them. This CDR3 region has 14 residues. Germline CDR1 is DFQATT and CDR2 is SNEGSKA (reference sequence). CDR3 sequence (DNA): TGCAGTGCCCGGGTGGGTCAGGGTAGGACTGAAGCTTTCTTT. It translates to CSARVGQGRTEAFF.

Concerning this clonotype itself: This sequence may be a read error, since a much larger clone differs from it by one base. CDR3 coding DNA: TGTGCCAGCAGTGACCTAGACAGGAGGACTGAAGCTTTCTTT. Translating it yields CASSDLDRRTEAFF. V and J are TRBV6-1 and TRBJ1-1, with D perhaps TRBD1 (6 bases). V shed 3 bases and J shed 5 bases, with 13 bases lying between them. The CDR3 loop spans 14 amino acids. The germline gives CDR1 MNHNS, CDR2 SASEGT.

This clonotype was observed a single time. This sequence joins TRBV25-1 and TRBJ2-2; no clear D gene. V was clipped by 3 bases and J by 6 bases, with 8 bases between them. Germline assignment: CDR1 MGHDK and CDR2 SYGVNS. There are 13 residues in the CDR3. CDR3 region: CASSERVAGELFF. In nucleotides, the CDR3 is TGTGCCAGCAGTGAGCGAGTGGCCGGGGAGCTGTTTTTT.

The sample holds many counts of this clonotype. The chain carries TRBV2 and TRBJ2-5, with TRBD1 matching over 9 bases. Germline loops: CDR1 SNHLY, CDR2 FYNNEI. This CDR3 comprises 15 residues. Trimming at V came to 6 bases and at J to 4 bases, leaving 9 bases not matched to a gene. The CDR3 spells CASRPGQGMAETQYF. In nucleotides, the CDR3 is TGTGCCAGCAGGCCCGGACAGGGGATGGCAGAGACCCAGTACTTC.

J is TRBJ2-7 and V is TRBV30; TRBD1 is a possible D gene (7 bases). V lost 0 bases, J lost 6 bases, and 12 bases lay in between. This CDR3 comprises 13 residues. Germline values: CDR1 GTSNPN, CDR2 SVGIG (reference sequence). CDR3 amino acids: CAWSVQGGVEQYF. For the CDR3, the DNA is TGTGCCTGGAGTGTCCAGGGGGGAGTCGAGCAGTACTTC.

V usage is TRBV4-1 and J usage is TRBJ2-7, with 9 bases fitting TRBD2. This CDR3 comprises 14 residues. V gave up 5 bases and J gave up 3 bases; unmatched junction bases: 5. Germline values: CDR1 MGHRA, CDR2 YSYEKL. Here the CDR3 reads CASSVLAGNYEQYF. DNA for the CDR3: TGCGCCAGCAGCGTTCTAGCGGGGAACTACGAGCAGTACTTC.

To note about this clonotype: This may be a read error: a much more frequent sequence differs by one nucleotide. This chain links TRBV2 with TRBJ1-5; 9 positions match TRBD1. Germline CDR1 SNHLY, CDR2 FYNNEI. The CDR3 extends over 13 amino acids. The J segment lost 6 bases and the V segment lost 6 bases, leaving 3 bases of the junction unmatched. The CDR3 loop is CASRGQGTQPQHF. CDR3 DNA: TGTGCCAGCAGAGGACAGGGGACTCAGCCCCAGCATTTT.

The chain employs TRBV2 and TRBJ1-3; D ambiguous. The CDR3 runs 14 residues. Germline V gives CDR1 SNHLY, CDR2 FYNNEI. Trimming took 8 bases from V and 0 from J, leaving 11 bases between them. The CDR3 spells CASREGFSGNTIYF. The CDR3 DNA is TGTGCCAGCCGGGAAGGTTTCTCTGGAAACACCATATATTTT.

This clonotype was picked up many times. The V gene is TRBV12-5, the J gene TRBJ1-2, with TRBD1 matching over 7 bases. V shed 2 bases, J shed 6 bases, and the junction held 12 bases outside the gene matches. There are 16 residues in the CDR3. Germline V gene lookup returns CDR1 LGHNT and CDR2 FRNRAP. This CDR3 reads CASGLPRYRGGDGYTF. CDR3 bases: TGTGCTAGTGGTTTGCCTCGTTACAGGGGAGGGGATGGCTACACCTTC.

This clonotype appeared a few times. This chain connects TRBV10-3 to TRBJ1-4; D is possibly TRBD1 (5 bases). Germline lookup yields CDR1 ENHRY and CDR2 SYGVKD. The CDR3 contains 15 residues. V gave up 2 bases and J gave up 7 bases, with 14 bases separating them. This chain's CDR3 is CAISEEAGRAEKLFF. The CDR3 region has the DNA TGTGCCATCAGTGAGGAGGCAGGGAGGGCTGAAAAACTGTTTTTT.

This clonotype was recorded at least ten times. The J gene is TRBJ2-7, the V gene TRBV5-1, with D hard to call. The CDR3 totals 14 residues. V was trimmed by 0 bases and J by 4 bases, leaving 11 bases between them. CDR1 and CDR2 (germline): SGHRS, YFSETQ. CDR3 sequence (DNA): TGCGCCAGCAGCTTGGGCGGCGGAGAGTACGAGCAGTACTTC. Residues: CASSLGGGEYEQYF.

This chain links TRBV20-1 with TRBJ2-7, with 8 bases identical to TRBD1. Trimming cost V 4 bases and J 7 bases; bases outside gene matches: 18. The CDR3 totals 16 residues. Per the germline V gene, CDR1 is DFQATT and CDR2 is SNEGSKA (reference sequence). The CDR3: CSATGDRTGNLGEQYF. The CDR3 DNA reads TGCAGTGCTACTGGGGACAGGACGGGGAATCTTGGAGAGCAGTACTTC.

The chain combines TRBV20-1 with TRBJ1-2; no reliable D call. The CDR3 runs to 12 residues. Deletions cut 1 base from V and 4 bases from J, with 7 bases between. The germline V gene has CDR1 DFQATT and CDR2 SNEGSKA (reference sequence). CDR3 loop: CSARVDTYGYTF. In DNA, the CDR3 is TGCAGTGCTAGAGTCGACACCTATGGCTACACCTTC.

Many counts were recorded for this clonotype. This chain connects TRBV11-3 to TRBJ2-3; tentatively, D is TRBD2 (5 bases). Germline CDR1 and CDR2: SGHNT and YENEEA. This CDR3 contains 14 residues. Trimming shortened V by 5 bases and J by 0 bases, and 9 bases separated the two germline ends. The CDR3 protein is CASSRGLSTDTQYF. CDR3 bases: TGTGCCAGCAGCAGAGGACTCAGCACAGATACGCAGTATTTT.

Many counts were recorded for this clonotype. V and J are TRBV2 and TRBJ1-1; 9 bases map to TRBD1. Germline lookup yields CDR1 SNHLY and CDR2 FYNNEI. Trimming at V came to 5 bases and at J to 2 bases, leaving 6 bases not matched to a gene. The length of the CDR3 is 15 residues. The DNA for the CDR3 is TGTGCCAGCAGTCGAGACAGGGGGGCTAACACTGAAGCTTTCTTT. It yields the protein CASSRDRGANTEAFF.

This clonotype has more than one count but fewer than ten. The chain links TRBV11-3 to TRBJ2-2; 7 bases align to TRBD2. The CDR3 runs to 13 residues. J was trimmed by 4 bases and V by 6 bases; bases with no gene match: 2. Germline CDR1 SGHNT, CDR2 YENEEA. In DNA, the CDR3 is TGTGCCAGCAGAAGCGGGACCACCGGGGAGCTGTTTTTT. This codes for CASRSGTTGELFF.

A few counts support this clonotype. The chain links TRBV5-1 to TRBJ1-1; the D gene is possibly TRBD1 (5 bases). This CDR3 spans 18 amino acids. Trimming pared 1 base from V and 4 bases from J, leaving 23 bases between. Germline CDR1 and CDR2: SGHRS and YFSETQ. CDR3: CASSLRGVRLAVATEAFF. CDR3 in DNA: TGCGCCAGCAGCTTGAGGGGCGTAAGGTTGGCCGTCGCCACTGAAGCTTTCTTT. The full variable domain, with the rest looked up from reference TRBV5-1 and TRBJ1-1, is KAGVTQTPRYLIKTRGQQVTLSCSPISGHRSVSWYQQTPGQGLQFLFEYFSETQRNKGNFPGRFSGRQFSNSRSEMNVSTLELGDSALYLCASSLRGVRLAVATEAFFGQGTRLTVV.

This clonotype was counted at least ten times. The genes are TRBV6-1 and TRBJ2-5, with TRBD2 matching 13 bases. This CDR3 spans 16 amino acids. Per the germline V gene, CDR1 is MNHNS and CDR2 is SASEGT. Germline trimming cut 1 base from V and 5 bases from J; bases unmatched to any gene: 4. The CDR3 DNA follows: TGTGCCAGCAGTGAAGTACTAGCGGGGGGGGGGGAGACCCAGTACTTC. Translating it yields CASSEVLAGGGETQYF.

The genes are TRBV10-1 and TRBJ2-1; 7 nucleotides agree with TRBD2. V shed 2 bases, J shed 6 bases, and the junction held 4 bases outside the gene matches. The CDR3 has 14 residues. In germline, CDR1 is WNHNN, CDR2 SYGVQD (reference sequence). The CDR3 region is CASSEPERGNEQFF. CDR3 nucleotides: TGCGCCAGCAGTGAGCCCGAGCGGGGCAATGAGCAGTTCTTC.

The chain employs TRBV9 and TRBJ2-7; a possible D gene is TRBD2 (5 bases). V was clipped by 4 bases and J by 6 bases, with 20 bases between them. The CDR3 length is 15 residues. From germline, CDR1 is SGDLS and CDR2 YYNGEE. The CDR3 is CASSPRTSGVGEQYF. DNA for the CDR3: TGTGCCAGCAGCCCCCGGACGAGCGGTGTTGGCGAGCAGTACTTC.

Ten or more counts support this clonotype. The rearrangement links TRBV7-9 to TRBJ1-1; D is perhaps TRBD1 (6 bases). Germline V lookup: CDR1 SEHNR, CDR2 FQNEAQ (reference sequence). The V end was cut by 4 bases, the J end by 5 bases, with 26 bases between. The CDR3 has 18 residues. CDR3 region: CASSSTWGARGGGTEAFF. The CDR3 nucleotides read TGTGCCAGCAGCTCAACATGGGGGGCGCGCGGGGGAGGAACTGAAGCTTTCTTT.

The chain joins TRBV9 to TRBJ1-6, with 8 bases lining up with TRBD1. The CDR3 is 15 residues long. Germline-derived CDR1 and CDR2 are SGDLS and YYNGEE. V trimming: 6 bases; J trimming: 8 bases; junction bases outside the gene matches: 10. The CDR3, as DNA: TGTGCCAGCACCCGGACAGGGAGGTCAGATTCACCCCTCCACTTT. Its translation: CASTRTGRSDSPLHF.

This clonotype was recorded many times. The genes are TRBV18 and TRBJ1-1; D not resolved. Germline loops: CDR1 KGHSH, CDR2 LQKENI. Trimming cost V 2 bases and J 4 bases, with 8 bases left between them. The CDR3 length is 13 residues. The CDR3 sequence is CASSPMGGTEAFF. The CDR3 DNA reads TGTGCCAGCTCACCAATGGGAGGCACTGAAGCTTTCTTT.